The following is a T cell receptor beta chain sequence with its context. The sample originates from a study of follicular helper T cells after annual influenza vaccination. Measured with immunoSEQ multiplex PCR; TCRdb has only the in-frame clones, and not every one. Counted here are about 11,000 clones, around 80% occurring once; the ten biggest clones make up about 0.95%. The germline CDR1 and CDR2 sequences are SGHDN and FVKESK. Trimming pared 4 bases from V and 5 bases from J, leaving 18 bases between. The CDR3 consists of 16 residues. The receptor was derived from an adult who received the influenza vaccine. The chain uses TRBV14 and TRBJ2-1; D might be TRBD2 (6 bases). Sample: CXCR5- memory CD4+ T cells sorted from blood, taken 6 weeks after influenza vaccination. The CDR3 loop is CASSRSQGLRNNEQFF. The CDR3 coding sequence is TGTGCCAGCAGCCGATCCCAGGGACTCAGAAACAATGAGCAGTTCTTC. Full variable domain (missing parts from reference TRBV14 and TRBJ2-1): EAGVTQFPSHSVIEKGQTVTLRCDPISGHDNLYWYRRVMGKEIKFLLHFVKESKQDESGMPNNRFLAERTGGTYSTLKVQPAELEDSGVYFCASSRSQGLRNNEQFFGPGTRLTVL.